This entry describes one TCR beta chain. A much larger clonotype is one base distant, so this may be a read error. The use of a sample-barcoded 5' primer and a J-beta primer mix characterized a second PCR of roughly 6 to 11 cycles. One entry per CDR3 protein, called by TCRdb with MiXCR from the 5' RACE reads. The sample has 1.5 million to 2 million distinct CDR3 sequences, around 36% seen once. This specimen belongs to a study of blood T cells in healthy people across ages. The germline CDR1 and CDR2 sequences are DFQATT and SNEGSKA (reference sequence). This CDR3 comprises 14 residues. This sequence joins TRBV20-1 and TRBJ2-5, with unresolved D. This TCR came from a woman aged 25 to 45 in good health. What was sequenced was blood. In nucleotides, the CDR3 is TGCAGTGCTAGCGTCCTCGCCTTACAAGAGATCCAGTACTTC. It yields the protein CSASVLALQEIQYF.